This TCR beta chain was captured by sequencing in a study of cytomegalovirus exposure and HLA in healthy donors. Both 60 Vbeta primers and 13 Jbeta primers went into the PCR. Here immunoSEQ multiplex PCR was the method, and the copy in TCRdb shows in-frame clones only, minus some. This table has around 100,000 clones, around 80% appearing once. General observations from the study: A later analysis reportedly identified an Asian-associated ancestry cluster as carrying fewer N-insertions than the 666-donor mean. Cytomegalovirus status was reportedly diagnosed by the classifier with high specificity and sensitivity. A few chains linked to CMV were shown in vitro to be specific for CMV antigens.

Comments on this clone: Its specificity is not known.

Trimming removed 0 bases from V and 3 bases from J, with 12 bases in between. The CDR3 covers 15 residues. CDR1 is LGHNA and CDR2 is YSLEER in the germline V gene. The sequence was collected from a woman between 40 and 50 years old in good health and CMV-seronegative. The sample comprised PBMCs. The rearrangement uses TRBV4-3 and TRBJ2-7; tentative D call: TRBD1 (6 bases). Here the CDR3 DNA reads TGCGCCAGCAGCCAAGAAGTCCGAGGGGGCTACGAGCAGTACTTC. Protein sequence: CASSQEVRGGYEQYF.